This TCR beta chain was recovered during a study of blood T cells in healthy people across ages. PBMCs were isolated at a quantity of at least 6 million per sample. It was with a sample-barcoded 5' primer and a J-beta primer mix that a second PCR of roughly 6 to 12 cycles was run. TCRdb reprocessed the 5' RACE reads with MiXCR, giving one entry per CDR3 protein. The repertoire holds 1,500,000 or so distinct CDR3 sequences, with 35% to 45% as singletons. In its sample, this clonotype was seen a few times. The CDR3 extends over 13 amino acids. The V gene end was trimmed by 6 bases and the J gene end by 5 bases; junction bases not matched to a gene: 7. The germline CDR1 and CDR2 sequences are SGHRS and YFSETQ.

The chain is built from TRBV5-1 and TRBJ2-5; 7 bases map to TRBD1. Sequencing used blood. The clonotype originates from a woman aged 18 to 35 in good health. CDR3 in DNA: TGCGCCAGCACCTACAGGGGTTTTGAGACCCAGTACTTC. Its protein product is CASTYRGFETQYF.